This record concerns one TCR beta chain sequence. Its antigen remains unidentified. The data were taken from a study of OX40 agonist ivuxolimab in advanced cancers. Study summary: Every 2 weeks, patients received ivuxolimab intravenously, dosed at 0.01 to 10 mg/kg. The dose-escalation cohort was roughly 83% male, with a mean age of about 60 years, ranging about 23 to 90. Study-wide points: There was clonal expansion of CD4+ and CD8+ blood T cells by week 6 at 0.1 to 3.0 mg/kg.

TCRdb's copy holds only in-frame clones and misses some; the assay was immunoSEQ multiplex PCR. The sample shows roughly 110,000 clones, under 95% of them seen only once. Germline CDR1 KGHSH, CDR2 LQKENI. The CDR3 is made up of 16 amino acids. The junction had 7 bases not matched to a gene; V was cut back by 4 bases and J by 1 base. The receptor's source is an adult with an advanced solid tumor such as melanoma, head and neck, liver or kidney cancer. Here the sequenced sample was CD4+ or CD8+ T cells sorted from blood, taken in a trial of the OX40 agonist ivuxolimab. This chain connects TRBV18 to TRBJ1-5; TRBD1 aligns across 7 bases. DNA of the CDR3: TGTGCCAGCTCACTGACCGACAGGGCAAGCAATCAGCCCCAGCATTTT. It codes for CASSLTDRASNQPQHF. Full variable domain (outside the CDR3, taken from reference TRBV18 and TRBJ1-5): NAGVMQNPRHLVRRRGQEARLRCSPMKGHSHVYWYRQLPEEGLKFMVYLQKENIIDESGMPKERFSAEFPKEGPSILRIQQVVRGDSAAYFCASSLTDRASNQPQHFGDGTRLSIL.